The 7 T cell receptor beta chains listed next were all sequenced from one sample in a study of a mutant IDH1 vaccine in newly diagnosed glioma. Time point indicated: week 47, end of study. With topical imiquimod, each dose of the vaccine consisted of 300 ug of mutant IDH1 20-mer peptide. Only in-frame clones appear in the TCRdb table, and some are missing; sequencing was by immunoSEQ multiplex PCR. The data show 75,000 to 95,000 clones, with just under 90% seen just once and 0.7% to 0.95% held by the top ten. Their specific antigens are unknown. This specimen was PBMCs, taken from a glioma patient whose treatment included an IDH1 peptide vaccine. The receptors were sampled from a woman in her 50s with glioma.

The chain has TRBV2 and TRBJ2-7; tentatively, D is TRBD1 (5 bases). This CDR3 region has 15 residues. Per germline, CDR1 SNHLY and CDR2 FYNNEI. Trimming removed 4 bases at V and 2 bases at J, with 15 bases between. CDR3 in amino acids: CASSVLAVGAYEQYF. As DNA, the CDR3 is TGTGCCAGCAGTGTTCTCGCGGTAGGGGCCTACGAGCAGTACTTC.

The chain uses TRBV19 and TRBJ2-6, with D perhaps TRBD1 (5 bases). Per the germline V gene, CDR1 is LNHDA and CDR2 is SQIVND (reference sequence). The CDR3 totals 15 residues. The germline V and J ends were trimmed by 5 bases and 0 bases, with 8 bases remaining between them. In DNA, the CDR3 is TGTGCCAGTAGTGATGGGGCCTCTGGGGCCAACGTCCTGACTTTC. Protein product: CASSDGASGANVLTF.

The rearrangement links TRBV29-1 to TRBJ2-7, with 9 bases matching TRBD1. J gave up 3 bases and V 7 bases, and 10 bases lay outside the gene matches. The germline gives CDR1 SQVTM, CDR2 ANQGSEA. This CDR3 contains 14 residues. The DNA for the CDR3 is TGCAGCGCGTCCCCGGGACAGGGAAACTACGAGCAGTACTTC. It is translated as CSASPGQGNYEQYF.

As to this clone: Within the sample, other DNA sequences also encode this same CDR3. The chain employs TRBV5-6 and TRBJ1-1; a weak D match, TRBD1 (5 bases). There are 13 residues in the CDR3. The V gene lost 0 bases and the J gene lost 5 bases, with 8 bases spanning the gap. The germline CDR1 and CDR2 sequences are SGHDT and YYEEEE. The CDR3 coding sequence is TGTGCCAGCAGCTTGGGCAGGGATACTGAAGCTTTCTTT. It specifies CASSLGRDTEAFF.

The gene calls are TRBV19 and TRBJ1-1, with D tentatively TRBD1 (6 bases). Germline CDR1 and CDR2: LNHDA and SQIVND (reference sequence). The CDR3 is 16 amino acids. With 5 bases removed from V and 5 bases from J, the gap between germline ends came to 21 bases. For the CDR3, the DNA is TGTGCCAGTAGTCCCAGGGGCCGTACGGGGGGGACTGAAGCTTTCTTT. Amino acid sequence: CASSPRGRTGGTEAFF.

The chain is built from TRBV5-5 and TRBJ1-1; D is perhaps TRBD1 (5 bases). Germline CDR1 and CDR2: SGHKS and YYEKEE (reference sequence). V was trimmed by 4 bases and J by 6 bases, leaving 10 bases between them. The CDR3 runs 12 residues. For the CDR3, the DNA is TGTGCCAGCAGCGTATTGGGGGCTGAAGCTTTCTTT. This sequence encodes CASSVLGAEAFF.

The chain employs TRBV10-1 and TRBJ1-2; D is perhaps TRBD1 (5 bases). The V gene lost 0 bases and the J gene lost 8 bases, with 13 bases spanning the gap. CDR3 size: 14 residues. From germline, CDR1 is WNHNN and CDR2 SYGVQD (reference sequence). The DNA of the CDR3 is TGCGCCAGCAGTGAGTCCCGGCAGGGAATAGGCTACACCTTC. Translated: CASSESRQGIGYTF.